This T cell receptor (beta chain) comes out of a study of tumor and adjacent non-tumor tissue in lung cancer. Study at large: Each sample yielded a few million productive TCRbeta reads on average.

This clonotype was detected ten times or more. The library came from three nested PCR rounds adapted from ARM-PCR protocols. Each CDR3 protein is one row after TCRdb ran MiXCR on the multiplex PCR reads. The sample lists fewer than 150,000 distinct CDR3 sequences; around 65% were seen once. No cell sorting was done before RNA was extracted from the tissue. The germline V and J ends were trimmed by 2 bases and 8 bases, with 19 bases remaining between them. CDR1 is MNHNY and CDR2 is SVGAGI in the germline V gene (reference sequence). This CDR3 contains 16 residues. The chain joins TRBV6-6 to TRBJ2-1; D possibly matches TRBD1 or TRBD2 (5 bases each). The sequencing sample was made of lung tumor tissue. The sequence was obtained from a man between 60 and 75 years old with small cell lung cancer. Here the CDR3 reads CASSYGAGRSVYEQFF. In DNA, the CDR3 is TGTGCCAGCAGTTACGGCGCAGGGAGATCAGTTTATGAGCAGTTCTTC.